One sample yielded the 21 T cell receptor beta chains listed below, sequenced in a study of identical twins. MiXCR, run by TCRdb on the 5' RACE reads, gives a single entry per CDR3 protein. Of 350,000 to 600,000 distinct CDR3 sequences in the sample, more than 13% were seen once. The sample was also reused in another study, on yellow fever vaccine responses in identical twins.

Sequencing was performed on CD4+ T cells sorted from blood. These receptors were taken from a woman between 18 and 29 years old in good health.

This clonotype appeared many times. The CDR3 coding sequence is TGCAGCGTGGAAAGTGGAAACACCATATATTTT. Translating gives CSVESGNTIYF. The rearrangement links TRBV29-1 to TRBJ1-3; D is ambiguous. The V end was cut by 6 bases, the J end by 3 bases, with 6 bases between. Germline CDR1 and CDR2: SQVTM and ANQGSEA. This CDR3 spans 11 amino acids.

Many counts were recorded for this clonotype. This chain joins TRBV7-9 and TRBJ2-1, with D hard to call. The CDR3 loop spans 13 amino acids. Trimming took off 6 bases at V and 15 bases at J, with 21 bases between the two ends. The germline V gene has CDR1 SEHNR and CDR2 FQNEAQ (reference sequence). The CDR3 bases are TGTGCCAGCAGGCCGCCCCTTCGTACCGGCGGGTTCTTC. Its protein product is CASRPPLRTGGFF.

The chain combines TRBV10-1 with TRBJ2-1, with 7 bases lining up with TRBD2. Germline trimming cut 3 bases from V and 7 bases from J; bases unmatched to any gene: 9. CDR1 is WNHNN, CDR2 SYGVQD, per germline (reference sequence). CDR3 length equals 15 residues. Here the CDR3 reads CASSDHLRELNEQFF. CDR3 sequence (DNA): TGCGCCAGCAGTGATCATTTGCGGGAGCTTAATGAGCAGTTCTTC.

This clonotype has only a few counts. The CDR3 DNA reads as TGTGCCAGCAGCGTAGCCCGAACAGATACGCAGTATTTT. Translated, it gives CASSVARTDTQYF. V and J are TRBV9 and TRBJ2-3; D is ambiguous. Germline loops: CDR1 SGDLS, CDR2 YYNGEE. V was trimmed by 0 bases and J by 3 bases, leaving 5 bases between them. This CDR3 contains 13 residues.

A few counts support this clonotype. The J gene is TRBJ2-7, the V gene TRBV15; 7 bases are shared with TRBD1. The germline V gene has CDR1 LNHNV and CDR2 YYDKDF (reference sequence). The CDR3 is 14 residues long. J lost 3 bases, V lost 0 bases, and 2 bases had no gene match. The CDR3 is CATSREGQNYEQYF. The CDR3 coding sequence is TGTGCCACCAGCAGAGAGGGACAGAACTACGAGCAGTACTTC.

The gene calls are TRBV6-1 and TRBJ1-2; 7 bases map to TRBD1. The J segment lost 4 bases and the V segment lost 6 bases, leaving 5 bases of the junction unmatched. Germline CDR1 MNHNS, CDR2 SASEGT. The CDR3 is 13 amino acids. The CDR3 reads CASRPGTAYGYTF. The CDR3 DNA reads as TGTGCCAGCAGACCCGGGACAGCCTATGGCTACACCTTC.

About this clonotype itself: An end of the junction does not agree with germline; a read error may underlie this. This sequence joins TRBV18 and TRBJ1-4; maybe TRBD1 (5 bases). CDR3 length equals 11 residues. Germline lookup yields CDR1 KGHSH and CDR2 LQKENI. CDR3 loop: CASSSQGLMVF. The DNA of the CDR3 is TGTGCCAGCTCATCCCAGGGCCTTATGGTTTTT.

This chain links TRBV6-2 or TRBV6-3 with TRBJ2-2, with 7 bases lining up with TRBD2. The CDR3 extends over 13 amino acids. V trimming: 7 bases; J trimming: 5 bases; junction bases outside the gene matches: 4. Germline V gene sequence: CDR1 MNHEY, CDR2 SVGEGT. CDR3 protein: CASNERETGELFF. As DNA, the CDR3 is TGTGCCAGCAATGAGCGGGAAACCGGGGAGCTGTTTTTT.

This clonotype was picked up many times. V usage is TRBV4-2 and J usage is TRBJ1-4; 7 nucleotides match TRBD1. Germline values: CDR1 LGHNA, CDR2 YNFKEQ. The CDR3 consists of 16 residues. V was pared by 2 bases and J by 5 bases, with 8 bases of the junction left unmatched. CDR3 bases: TGTGCCAGCAGCCAAACGACACAGGGGTGGAATGAAAAACTGTTTTTT. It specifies CASSQTTQGWNEKLFF.

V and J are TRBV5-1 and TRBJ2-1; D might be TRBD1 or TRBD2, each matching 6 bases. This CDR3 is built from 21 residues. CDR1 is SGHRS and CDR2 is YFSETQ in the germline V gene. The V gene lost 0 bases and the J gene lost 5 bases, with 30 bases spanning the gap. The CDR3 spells CASSLAGAILTARTDHNEQFF. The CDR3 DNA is TGCGCCAGCAGCTTGGCGGGGGCAATCTTAACCGCCCGGACGGATCACAATGAGCAGTTCTTC.

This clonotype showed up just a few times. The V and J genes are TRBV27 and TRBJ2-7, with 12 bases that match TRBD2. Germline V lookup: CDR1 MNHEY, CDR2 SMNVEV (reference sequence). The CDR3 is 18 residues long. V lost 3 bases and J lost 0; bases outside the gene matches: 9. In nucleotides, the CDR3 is TGTGCCAGCAGTTTGGTCGGACTAGCGGGGAGGAGCTCCTACGAGCAGTACTTC. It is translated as CASSLVGLAGRSSYEQYF.

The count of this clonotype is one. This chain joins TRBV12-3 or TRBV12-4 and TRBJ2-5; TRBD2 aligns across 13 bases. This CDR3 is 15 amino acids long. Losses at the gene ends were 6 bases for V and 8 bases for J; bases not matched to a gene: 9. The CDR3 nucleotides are TGTGCCAGCAGCCCCAAGACTAGCGGGGGGAACACCCAGTACTTC. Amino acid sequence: CASSPKTSGGNTQYF.

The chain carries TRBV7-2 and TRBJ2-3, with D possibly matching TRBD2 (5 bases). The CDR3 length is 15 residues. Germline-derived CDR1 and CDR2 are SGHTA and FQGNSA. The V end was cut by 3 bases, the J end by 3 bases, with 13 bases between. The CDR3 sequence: CASSFMGDVTDTQYF. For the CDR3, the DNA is TGTGCCAGCAGCTTTATGGGAGACGTGACAGATACGCAGTATTTT. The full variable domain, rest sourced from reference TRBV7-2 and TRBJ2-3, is GAGVSQSPSNKVTEKGKDVELRCDPISGHTALYWYRQSLGQGLEFLIYFQGNSAPDKSGLPSDRFSAERTGGSVSTLTIQRTQQEDSAVYLCASSFMGDVTDTQYFGPGTRLTVL.

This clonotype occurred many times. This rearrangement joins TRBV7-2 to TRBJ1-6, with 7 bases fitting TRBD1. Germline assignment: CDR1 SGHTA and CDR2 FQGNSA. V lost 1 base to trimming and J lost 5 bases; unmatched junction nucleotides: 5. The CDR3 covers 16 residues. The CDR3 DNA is TGTGCCAGCAGCTTAGGAGGGGGCATTCATAATTCACCCCTCCACTTT. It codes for CASSLGGGIHNSPLHF.

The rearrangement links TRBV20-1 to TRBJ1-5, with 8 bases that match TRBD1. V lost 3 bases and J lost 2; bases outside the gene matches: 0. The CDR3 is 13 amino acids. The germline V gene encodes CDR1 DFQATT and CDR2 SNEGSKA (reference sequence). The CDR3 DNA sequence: TGCAGTGCTAGGACAGGGGGCAATCAGCCCCAGCATTTT. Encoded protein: CSARTGGNQPQHF.

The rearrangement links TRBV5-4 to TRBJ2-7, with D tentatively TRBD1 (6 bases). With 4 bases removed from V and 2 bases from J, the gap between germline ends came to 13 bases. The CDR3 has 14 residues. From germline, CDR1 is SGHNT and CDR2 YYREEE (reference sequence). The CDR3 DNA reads TGTGCCAGCAGCCCTATGGGGGCTACCTACGAGCAGTACTTC. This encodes CASSPMGATYEQYF.

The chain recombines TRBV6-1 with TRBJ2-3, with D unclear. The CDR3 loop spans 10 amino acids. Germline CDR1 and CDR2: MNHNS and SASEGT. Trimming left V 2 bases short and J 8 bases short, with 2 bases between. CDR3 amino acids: CASSEFTQYF. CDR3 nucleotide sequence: TGTGCCAGCAGTGAATTTACGCAGTATTTT.

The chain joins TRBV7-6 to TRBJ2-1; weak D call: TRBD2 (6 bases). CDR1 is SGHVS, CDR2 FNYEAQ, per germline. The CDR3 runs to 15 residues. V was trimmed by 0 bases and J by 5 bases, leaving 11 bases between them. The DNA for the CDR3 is TGTGCCAGCAGCTTAGCGCGGGGCCCCAACAATGAGCAGTTCTTC. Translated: CASSLARGPNNEQFF.

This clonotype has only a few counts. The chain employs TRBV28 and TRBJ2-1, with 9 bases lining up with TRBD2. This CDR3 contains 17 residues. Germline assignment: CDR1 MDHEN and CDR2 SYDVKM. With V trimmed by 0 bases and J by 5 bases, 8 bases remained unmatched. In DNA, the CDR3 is TGTGCCAGCAGTTTATGGCCCAAGACTAGCGGCAACAATGAGCAGTTCTTC. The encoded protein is CASSLWPKTSGNNEQFF.

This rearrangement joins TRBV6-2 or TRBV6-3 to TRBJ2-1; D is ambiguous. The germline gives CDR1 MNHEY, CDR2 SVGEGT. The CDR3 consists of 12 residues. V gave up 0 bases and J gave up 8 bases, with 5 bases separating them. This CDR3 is CASSYSLYEQFF. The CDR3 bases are TGTGCCAGCAGTTACTCACTGTATGAGCAGTTCTTC.

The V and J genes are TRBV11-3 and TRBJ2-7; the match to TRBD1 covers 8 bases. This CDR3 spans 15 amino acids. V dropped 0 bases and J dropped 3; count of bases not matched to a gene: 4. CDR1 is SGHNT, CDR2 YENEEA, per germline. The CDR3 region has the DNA TGTGCCAGCAGCTTAGATGGAACAGGGGGCTACGAGCAGTACTTC. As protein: CASSLDGTGGYEQYF.